Sequencing of this T cell receptor beta chain was carried out in a study of shared clonotypes between healthy human individuals. Looking at the study overall: In total, the donors were a couple of women and three men aged 18 to 49. CD4 naive cells filled three plates per donor, CD4 memory three, CD8 naive two and CD8 memory one.

Each of the donors was a healthy adult who was HIV-negative and had not had a recent acute infection or vaccination. Each donor was a Caucasian adult residing in Nashville, Tennessee. Assay used: immunoSEQ multiplex PCR; TCRdb lists only in-frame clones, some missing. Seen here are hundreds of thousands of clones, 73% observed once, and the top ten hold 1.5% to 2%. CDR3 length: 11 amino acids. Trimming left V 0 bases short and J 4 bases short, with 2 bases between. Germline values: CDR1 SGHRS, CDR2 YFSETQ. In this sample, this clone turned up a few times. This same CDR3 is encoded by further DNA sequences in the sample.

This sequence was found in a woman aged 25-40 years in good health. The sample taken for sequencing was memory CD4+ T cells sorted from blood. The sample's subset: CD45RA-negative fraction. The chain is built from TRBV5-1 and TRBJ2-7; D is undetermined. The CDR3 region has the DNA TGCGCCAGCAGCTTGGAGTACGAGCAGTACTTC. Encoded protein: CASSLEYEQYF.